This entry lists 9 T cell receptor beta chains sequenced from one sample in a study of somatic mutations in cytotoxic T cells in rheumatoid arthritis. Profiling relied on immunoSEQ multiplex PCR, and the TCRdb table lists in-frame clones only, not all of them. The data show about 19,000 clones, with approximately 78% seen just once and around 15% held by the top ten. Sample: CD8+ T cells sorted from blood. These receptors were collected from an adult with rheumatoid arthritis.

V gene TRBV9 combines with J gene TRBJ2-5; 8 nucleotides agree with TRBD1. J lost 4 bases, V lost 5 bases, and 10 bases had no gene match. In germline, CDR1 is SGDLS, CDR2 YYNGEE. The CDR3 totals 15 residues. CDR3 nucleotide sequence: TGTGCCAGCAGTTCCCCCCAGGGGGCGGGAGAGACCCAGTACTTC. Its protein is CASSSPQGAGETQYF.

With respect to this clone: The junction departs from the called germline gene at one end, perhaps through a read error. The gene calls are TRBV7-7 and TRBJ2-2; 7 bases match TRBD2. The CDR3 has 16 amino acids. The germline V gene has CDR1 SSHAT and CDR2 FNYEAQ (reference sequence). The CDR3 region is CASSFAAGTGSGELFF. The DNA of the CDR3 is TGTGCTAGCAGCTTCGCAGCGGGAACGGGGTCCGGGGAGCTGTTTTTT.

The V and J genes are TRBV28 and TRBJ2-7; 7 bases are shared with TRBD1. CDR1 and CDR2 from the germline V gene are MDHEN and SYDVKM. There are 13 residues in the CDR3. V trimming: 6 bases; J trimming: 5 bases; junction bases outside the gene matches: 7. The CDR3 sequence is CASSTTGIHEQYF. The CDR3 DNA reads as TGTGCCAGCAGCACGACAGGGATCCACGAGCAGTACTTC.

CDR3 sequence reads: CASSQSPGGNTGELFF. CDR3 sequence (DNA): TGCGCCAGCAGCCAATCTCCGGGGGGGAACACCGGGGAGCTGTTTTTT. This chain connects TRBV4-1 to TRBJ2-2; 7 bases fit TRBD2. The V gene end was trimmed by 2 bases and the J gene end by 1 base; junction bases not matched to a gene: 4. Germline lookup yields CDR1 MGHRA and CDR2 YSYEKL. The CDR3 consists of 16 residues.

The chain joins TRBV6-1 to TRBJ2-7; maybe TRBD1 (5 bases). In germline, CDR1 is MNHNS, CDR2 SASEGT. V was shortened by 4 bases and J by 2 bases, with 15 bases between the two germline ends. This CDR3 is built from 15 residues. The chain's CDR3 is CASSVRTSAPYEQYF. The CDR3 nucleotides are TGTGCCAGCAGTGTACGGACATCAGCCCCCTACGAGCAGTACTTC.

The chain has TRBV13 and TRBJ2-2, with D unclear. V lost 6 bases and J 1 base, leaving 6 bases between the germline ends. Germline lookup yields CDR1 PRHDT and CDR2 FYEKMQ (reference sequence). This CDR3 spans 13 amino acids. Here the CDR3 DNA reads TGTGCCAGCAGAACGGAGAACACCGGGGAGCTGTTTTTT. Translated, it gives CASRTENTGELFF.

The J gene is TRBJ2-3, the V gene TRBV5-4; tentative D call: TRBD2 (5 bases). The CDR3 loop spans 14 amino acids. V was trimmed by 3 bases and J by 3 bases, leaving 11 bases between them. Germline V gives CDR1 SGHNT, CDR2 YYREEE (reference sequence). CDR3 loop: CASSYPGGTDTQYF. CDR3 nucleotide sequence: TGTGCCAGCAGCTACCCCGGCGGGACAGATACGCAGTATTTT.

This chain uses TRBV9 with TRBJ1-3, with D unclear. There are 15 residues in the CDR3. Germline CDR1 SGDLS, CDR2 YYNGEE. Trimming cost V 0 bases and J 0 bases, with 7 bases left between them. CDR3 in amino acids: CASSVVGISGNTIYF. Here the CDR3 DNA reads TGTGCCAGCAGCGTAGTAGGGATCTCTGGAAACACCATATATTTT.

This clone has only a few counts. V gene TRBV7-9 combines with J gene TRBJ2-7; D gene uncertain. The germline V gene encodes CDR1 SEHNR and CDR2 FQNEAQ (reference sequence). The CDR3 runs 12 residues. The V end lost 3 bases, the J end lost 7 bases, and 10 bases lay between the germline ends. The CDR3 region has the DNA TGTGCCAGCAGCTTGCTAGGAGCGGAGCAGTACTTC. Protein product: CASSLLGAEQYF.